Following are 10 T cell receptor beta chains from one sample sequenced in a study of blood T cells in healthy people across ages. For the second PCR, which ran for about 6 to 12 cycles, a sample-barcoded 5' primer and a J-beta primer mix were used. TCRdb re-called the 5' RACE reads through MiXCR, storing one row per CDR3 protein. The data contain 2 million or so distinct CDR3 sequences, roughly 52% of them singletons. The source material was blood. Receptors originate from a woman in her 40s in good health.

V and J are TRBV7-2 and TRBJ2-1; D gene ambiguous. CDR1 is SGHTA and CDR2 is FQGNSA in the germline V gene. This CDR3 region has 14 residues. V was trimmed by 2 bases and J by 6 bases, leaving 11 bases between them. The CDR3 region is CASSLNPIGNEQFF. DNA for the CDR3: TGTGCCAGCAGCTTAAATCCCATAGGCAATGAGCAGTTCTTC.

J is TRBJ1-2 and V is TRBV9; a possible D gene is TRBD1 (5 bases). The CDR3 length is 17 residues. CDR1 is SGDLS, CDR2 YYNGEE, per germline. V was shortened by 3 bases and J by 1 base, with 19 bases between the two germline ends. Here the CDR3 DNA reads TGTGCCAGCAGCGACGACCCCGGGACTGGTCTTAACTATGGCTACACCTTC. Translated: CASSDDPGTGLNYGYTF.

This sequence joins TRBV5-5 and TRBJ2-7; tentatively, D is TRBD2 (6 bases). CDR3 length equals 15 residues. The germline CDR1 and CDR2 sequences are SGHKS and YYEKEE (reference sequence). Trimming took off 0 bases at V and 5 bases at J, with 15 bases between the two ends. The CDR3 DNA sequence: TGTGCCAGCAGCTTGGGAGCAGGGAGGTTCGACGAGCAGTACTTC. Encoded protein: CASSLGAGRFDEQYF.

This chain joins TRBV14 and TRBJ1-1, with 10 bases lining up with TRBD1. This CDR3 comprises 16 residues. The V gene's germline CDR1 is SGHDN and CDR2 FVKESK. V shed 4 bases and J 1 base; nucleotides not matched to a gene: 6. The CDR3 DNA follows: TGTGCCAGCAGCCCTCGGACAGGGGGACCGAACACTGAAGCTTTCTTT. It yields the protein CASSPRTGGPNTEAFF.

The CDR3 nucleotides are TGCGCCAGCAGCCAATTTAGCGGGGGAGCAGTCTATGGCTACACCTTC. It yields the protein CASSQFSGGAVYGYTF. The chain employs TRBV4-3 and TRBJ1-2, with a tentative D call TRBD1 (5 bases). V gave up 2 bases and J gave up 4 bases, with 17 bases separating them. This CDR3 region has 16 residues. Germline CDR1 and CDR2: LGHNA and YSLEER.

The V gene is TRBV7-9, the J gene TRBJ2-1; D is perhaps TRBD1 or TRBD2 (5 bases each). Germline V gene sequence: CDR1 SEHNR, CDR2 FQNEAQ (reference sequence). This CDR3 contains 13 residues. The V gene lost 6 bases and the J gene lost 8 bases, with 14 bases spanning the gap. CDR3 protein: CASRPSGLDEQFF. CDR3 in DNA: TGTGCCAGCAGGCCGTCGGGGCTTGATGAGCAGTTCTTC.

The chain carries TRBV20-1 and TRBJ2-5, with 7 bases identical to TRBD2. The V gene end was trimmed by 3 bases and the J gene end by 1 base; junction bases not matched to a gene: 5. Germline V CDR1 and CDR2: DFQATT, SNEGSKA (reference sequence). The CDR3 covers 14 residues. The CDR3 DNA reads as TGCAGTGCTAGTTGGCGGGGGAGCCAAGAGACCCAGTACTTC. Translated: CSASWRGSQETQYF.

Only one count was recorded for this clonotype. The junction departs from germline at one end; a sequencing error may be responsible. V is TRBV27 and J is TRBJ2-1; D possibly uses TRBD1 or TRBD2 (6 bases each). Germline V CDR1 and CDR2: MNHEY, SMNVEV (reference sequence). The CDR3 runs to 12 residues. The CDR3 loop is CASSFGGGEQLF. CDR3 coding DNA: TGTGCCAGCAGTTTTGGAGGGGGTGAGCAGTTATTC.

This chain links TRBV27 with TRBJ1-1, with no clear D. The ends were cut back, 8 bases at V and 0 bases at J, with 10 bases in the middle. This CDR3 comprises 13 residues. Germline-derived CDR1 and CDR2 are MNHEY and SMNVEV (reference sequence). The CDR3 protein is CASVSQMNTEAFF. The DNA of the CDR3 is TGTGCCAGCGTAAGTCAGATGAACACTGAAGCTTTCTTT.

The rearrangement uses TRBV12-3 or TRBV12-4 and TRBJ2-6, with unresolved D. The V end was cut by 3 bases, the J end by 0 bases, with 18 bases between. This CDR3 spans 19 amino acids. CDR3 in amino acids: CASSFSLTPRLSGANVLTF. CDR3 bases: TGTGCCAGCAGTTTTTCGCTGACGCCGAGACTCTCTGGGGCCAACGTCCTGACTTTC.